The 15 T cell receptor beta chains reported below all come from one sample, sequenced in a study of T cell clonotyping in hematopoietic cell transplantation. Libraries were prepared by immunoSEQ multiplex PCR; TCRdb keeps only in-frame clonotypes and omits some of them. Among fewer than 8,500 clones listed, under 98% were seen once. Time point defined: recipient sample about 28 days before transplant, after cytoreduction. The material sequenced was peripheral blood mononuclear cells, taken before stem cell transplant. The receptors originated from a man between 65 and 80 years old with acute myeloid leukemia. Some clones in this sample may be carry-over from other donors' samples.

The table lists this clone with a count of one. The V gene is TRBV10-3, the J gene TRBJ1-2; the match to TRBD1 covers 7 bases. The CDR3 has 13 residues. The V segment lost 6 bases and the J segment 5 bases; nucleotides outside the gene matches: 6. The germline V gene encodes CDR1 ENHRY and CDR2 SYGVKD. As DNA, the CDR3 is TGTGCCATCAGAGAGACAGGGACATATGGCTACACCTTC. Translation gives CAIRETGTYGYTF.

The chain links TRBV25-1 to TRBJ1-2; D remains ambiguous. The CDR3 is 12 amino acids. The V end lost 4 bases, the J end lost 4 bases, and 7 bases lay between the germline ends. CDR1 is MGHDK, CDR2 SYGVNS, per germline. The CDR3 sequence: CASSAGFYGYTF. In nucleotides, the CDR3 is TGTGCCAGCAGTGCGGGGTTCTATGGCTACACCTTC.

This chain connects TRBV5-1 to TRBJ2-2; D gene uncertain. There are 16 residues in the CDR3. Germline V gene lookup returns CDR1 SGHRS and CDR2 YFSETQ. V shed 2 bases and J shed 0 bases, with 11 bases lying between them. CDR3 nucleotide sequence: TGCGCCAGCAGCTTAATTCTGGGGTCGAACACCGGGGAGCTGTTTTTT. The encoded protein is CASSLILGSNTGELFF.

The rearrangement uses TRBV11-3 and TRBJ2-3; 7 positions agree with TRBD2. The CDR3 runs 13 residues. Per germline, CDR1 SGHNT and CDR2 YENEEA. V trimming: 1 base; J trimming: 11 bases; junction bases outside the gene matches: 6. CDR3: CASSLGTRGRQYF. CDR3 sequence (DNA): TGTGCCAGCAGCTTAGGGACTAGAGGTCGGCAGTATTTT.

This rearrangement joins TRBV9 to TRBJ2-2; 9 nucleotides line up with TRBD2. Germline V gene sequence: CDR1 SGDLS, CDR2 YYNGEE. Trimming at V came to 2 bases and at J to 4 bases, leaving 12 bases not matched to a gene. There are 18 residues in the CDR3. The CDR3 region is CASSVRGGRASATGELFF. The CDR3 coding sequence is TGTGCCAGCAGCGTTAGGGGCGGGAGGGCCTCGGCCACCGGGGAGCTGTTTTTT.

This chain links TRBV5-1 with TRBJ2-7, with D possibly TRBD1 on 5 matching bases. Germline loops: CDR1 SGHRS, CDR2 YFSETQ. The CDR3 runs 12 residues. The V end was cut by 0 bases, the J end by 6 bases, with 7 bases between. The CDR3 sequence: CASSLDRREQYF. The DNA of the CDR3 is TGCGCCAGCAGCTTGGACAGGCGCGAGCAGTACTTC.

In nucleotides, the CDR3 is TGTGCCAGTAGTGAGAGCTCCTATAATTCACCCCTCCACTTT. This encodes CASSESSYNSPLHF. The chain carries TRBV19 and TRBJ1-6, with D uncertain. The CDR3 sequence is 14 residues long. V lost 5 bases and J lost 0, with 5 bases in between. The germline V gene has CDR1 LNHDA and CDR2 SQIVND (reference sequence).

The CDR3 loop is CASSRDGDNEQFF. CDR3 bases: TGTGCCAGCTCCCGGGACGGAGACAATGAGCAGTTCTTC. This sequence joins TRBV6-4 and TRBJ2-1, with D perhaps assigned TRBD1 or TRBD2 (5 bases each). This CDR3 has 13 amino acids. Trimming removed 8 bases at V and 5 bases at J, with 13 bases between. Germline lookup yields CDR1 MRHNA and CDR2 SNTAGT.

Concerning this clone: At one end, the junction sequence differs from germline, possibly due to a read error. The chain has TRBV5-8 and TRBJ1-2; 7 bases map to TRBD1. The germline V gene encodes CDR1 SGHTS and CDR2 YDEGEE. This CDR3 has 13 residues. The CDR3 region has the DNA TGTGCCAGCAGGTTGGACAGGTTCTATGGCTACACCTTC. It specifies CASRLDRFYGYTF.

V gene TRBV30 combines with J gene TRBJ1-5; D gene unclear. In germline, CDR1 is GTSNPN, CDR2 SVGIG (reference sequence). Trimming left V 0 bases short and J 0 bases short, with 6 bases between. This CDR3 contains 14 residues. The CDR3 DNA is TGTGCCTGGAGTGTAGACGCTAGCAATCAGCCCCAGCATTTT. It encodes CAWSVDASNQPQHF.

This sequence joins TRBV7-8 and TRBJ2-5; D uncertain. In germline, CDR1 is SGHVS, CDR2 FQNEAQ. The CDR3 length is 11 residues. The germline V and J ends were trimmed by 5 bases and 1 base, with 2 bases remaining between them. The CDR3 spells CASSLQETQYF. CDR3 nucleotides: TGTGCCAGCAGCCTCCAAGAGACCCAGTACTTC.

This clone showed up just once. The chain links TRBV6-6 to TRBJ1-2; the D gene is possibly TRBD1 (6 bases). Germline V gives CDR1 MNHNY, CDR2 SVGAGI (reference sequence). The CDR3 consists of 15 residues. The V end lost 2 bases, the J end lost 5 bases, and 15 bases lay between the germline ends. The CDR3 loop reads CASSYTREGEYGYTF. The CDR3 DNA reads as TGTGCCAGCAGTTACACCAGGGAGGGGGAATATGGCTACACCTTC.

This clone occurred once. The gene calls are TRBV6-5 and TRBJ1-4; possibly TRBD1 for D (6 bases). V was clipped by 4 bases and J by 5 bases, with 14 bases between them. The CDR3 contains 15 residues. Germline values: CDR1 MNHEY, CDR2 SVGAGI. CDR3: CASSLGRTENEKLFF. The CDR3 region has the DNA TGTGCCAGCAGTTTAGGACGGACAGAAAATGAAAAACTGTTTTTT.

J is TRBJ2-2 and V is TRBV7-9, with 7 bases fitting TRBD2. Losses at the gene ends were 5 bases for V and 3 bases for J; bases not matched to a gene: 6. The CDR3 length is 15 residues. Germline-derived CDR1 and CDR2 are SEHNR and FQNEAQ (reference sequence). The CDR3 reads CASSRTSADTGELFF. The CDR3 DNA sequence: TGTGCCAGCAGCCGCACTAGCGCGGACACCGGGGAGCTGTTTTTT.

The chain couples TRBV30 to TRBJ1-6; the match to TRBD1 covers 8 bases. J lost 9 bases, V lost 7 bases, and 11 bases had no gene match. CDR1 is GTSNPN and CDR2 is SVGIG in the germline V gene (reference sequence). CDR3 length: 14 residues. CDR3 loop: CASARGQGGSPLHF. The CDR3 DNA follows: TGTGCCTCGGCACGAGGACAGGGAGGTTCACCCCTCCACTTT.